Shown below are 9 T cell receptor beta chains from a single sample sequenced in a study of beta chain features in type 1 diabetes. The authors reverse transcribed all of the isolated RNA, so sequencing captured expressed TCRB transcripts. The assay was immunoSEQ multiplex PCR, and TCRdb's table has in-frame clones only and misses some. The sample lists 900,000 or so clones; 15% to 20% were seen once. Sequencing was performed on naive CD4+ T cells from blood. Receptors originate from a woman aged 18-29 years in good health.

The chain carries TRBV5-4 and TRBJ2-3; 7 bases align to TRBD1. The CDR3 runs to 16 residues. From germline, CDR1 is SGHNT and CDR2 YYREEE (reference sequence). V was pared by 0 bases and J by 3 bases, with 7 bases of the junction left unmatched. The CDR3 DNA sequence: TGTGCCAGCAGCTTGGCCCAAGACAGGGCGACAGATACGCAGTATTTT. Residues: CASSLAQDRATDTQYF.

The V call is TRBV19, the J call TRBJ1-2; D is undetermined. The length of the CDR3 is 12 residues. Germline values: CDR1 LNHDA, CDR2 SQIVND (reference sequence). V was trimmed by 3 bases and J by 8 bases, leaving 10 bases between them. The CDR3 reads CASSIEGKGYTF. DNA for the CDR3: TGTGCCAGTAGTATTGAGGGAAAAGGCTACACCTTC. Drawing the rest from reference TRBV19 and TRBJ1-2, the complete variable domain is DGGITQSPKYLFRKEGQNVTLSCEQNLNHDAMYWYRQDPGQGLRLIYYSQIVNDFQKGDIAEGYSVSREKKESFPLTVTSAQKNPTAFYLCASSIEGKGYTFGSGTRLTVV.

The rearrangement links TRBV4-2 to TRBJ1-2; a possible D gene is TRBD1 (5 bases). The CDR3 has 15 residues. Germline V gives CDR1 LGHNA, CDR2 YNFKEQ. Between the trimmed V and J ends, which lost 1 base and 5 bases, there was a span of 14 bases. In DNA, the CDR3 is TGTGCCAGCAGCCAAGCTACCGGGACGGCATATGGCTACACCTTC. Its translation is CASSQATGTAYGYTF.

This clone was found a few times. The CDR3 loop is CASSKRDYNEQFF. For the CDR3, the DNA is TGTGCCAGTAGTAAACGGGATTACAATGAGCAGTTCTTC. V usage is TRBV19 and J usage is TRBJ2-1; D may be TRBD2 (5 bases). The CDR3 sequence is 13 residues long. The germline V and J ends were trimmed by 4 bases and 4 bases, with 8 bases remaining between them. Germline V gives CDR1 LNHDA, CDR2 SQIVND (reference sequence). Full variable domain (missing parts from reference TRBV19 and TRBJ2-1): DGGITQSPKYLFRKEGQNVTLSCEQNLNHDAMYWYRQDPGQGLRLIYYSQIVNDFQKGDIAEGYSVSREKKESFPLTVTSAQKNPTAFYLCASSKRDYNEQFFGPGTRLTVL.

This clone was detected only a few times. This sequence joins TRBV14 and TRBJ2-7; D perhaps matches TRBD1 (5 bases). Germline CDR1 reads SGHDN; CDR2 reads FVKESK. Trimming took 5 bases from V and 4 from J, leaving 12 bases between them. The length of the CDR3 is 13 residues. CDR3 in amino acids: CASSTQDMYEQYF. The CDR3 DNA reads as TGTGCCAGCAGCACACAGGATATGTACGAGCAGTACTTC.

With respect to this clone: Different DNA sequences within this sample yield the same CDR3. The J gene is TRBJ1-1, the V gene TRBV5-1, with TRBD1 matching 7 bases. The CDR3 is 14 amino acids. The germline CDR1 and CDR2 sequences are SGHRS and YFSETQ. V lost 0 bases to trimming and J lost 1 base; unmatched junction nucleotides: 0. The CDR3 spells CASSLAGGNTEAFF. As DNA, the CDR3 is TGCGCCAGCAGCTTGGCAGGGGGGAACACTGAAGCTTTCTTT.

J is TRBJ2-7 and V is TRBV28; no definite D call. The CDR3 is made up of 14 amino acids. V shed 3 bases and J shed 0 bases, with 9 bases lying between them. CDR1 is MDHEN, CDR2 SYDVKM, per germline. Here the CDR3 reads CASSLRSSSYEQYF. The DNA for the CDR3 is TGTGCCAGCAGTTTGCGGTCGAGCTCCTACGAGCAGTACTTC.

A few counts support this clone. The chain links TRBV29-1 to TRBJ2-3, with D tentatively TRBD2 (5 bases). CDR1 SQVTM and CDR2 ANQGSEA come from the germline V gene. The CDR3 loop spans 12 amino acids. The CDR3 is CTGKAGTDTQYF. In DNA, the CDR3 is TGCACCGGGAAAGCAGGCACAGATACGCAGTATTTT.

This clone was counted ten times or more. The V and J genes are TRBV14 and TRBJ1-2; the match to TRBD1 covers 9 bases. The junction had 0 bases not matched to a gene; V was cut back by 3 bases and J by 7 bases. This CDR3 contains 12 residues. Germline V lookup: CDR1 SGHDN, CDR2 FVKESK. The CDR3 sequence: CASSQDRGGYTF. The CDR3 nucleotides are TGTGCCAGCAGCCAGGACAGGGGTGGCTACACCTTC. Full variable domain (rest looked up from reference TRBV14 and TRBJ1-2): EAGVTQFPSHSVIEKGQTVTLRCDPISGHDNLYWYRRVMGKEIKFLLHFVKESKQDESGMPNNRFLAERTGGTYSTLKVQPAELEDSGVYFCASSQDRGGYTFGSGTRLTVV.